The source of this T cell receptor (beta chain) is a study of cytomegalovirus exposure and HLA in healthy donors. Turning to this clone: Its antigen is as yet unknown.

Trimming at V came to 1 base and at J to 13 bases, leaving 2 bases not matched to a gene. The CDR3 is 13 residues long. Germline CDR1 SGHDN, CDR2 FVKESK. Primers for the PCR totalled 60 Vbeta and 13 Jbeta. The data were produced by immunoSEQ multiplex PCR, yet TCRdb's version contains in-frame clones alone and is incomplete. The sample lists around 98,000 clones; about 81% were seen once. Regarding the study as a whole: Immune exposure was documented only through CMV serostatus. An analysis that came later showed most CMV-associated TCR beta chains appearing HLA-restricted. Later on, an analysis tied some 17,000 TCR beta sequences to HLA alleles at 0.05 false discovery rate.

The sample consisted of PBMCs. The sequence came from a middle-aged man in good health and CMV-seronegative. V and J are TRBV14 and TRBJ2-6; the match to TRBD1 covers 9 bases. Written as DNA, the CDR3 is TGTGCCAGCAGCCAAGTGGACAGGGGTGTCCTGACTTTC. Protein: CASSQVDRGVLTF. The entire variable domain, with the rest obtained from reference TRBV14 and TRBJ2-6, is as follows: EAGVTQFPSHSVIEKGQTVTLRCDPISGHDNLYWYRRVMGKEIKFLLHFVKESKQDESGMPNNRFLAERTGGTYSTLKVQPAELEDSGVYFCASSQVDRGVLTFGAGSRLTVL.